A single sample gave rise to the 5 T cell receptor beta chains below, sequenced in a study of T cell repertoires in cytomegalovirus infection (dated by TCRdb to the late 2010s). Sequenced using an Illumina HiSeq 1500. TCRdb took the public reads, trimmed them with fastp at Q25, ran MiXCR for clone calling and kept in-frame beta chains. Entries are consolidated by CDR3 protein sequence, retaining the most common genes and DNA. The table for this sample lists roughly 250,000 distinct CDR3 sequences; over 9% of them were counted only once. The ten largest clones take up under 2% of the sample. Input material: PBMCs. These receptors came from a human donor in good health (CMV status not recorded). Some clones in this sample may be carry-over from other donors' samples.

V gene TRBV25-1 combines with J gene TRBJ1-1; possible D gene TRBD1, 5 bases. This CDR3 has 13 residues. V was shortened by 8 bases and J by 10 bases, with 20 bases between the two germline ends. CDR1 is MGHDK and CDR2 is SYGVNS in the germline V gene. CDR3: CASGTPTVASAFF. DNA for the CDR3: TGTGCCAGCGGGACCCCAACAGTGGCTTCAGCTTTCTTT.

CDR3 nucleotide sequence: TGTGCCGTCAGAGGTACAGAGCAAGAGACCCAGTACTTC. Translating gives CAVRGTEQETQYF. The chain carries TRBV2 and TRBJ2-5; D is unresolved. CDR1 is SNHLY, CDR2 FYNNEI, per germline. The V gene lost 11 bases and the J gene lost 2 bases, with 15 bases spanning the gap. The CDR3 is 13 residues long.

This clonotype was found many times. The chain is built from TRBV2 and TRBJ1-2; no firm D call. The V end was cut by 1 base, the J end by 7 bases, with 10 bases between. The CDR3 length is 13 residues. Germline lookup yields CDR1 SNHLY and CDR2 FYNNEI. The CDR3 loop is CASSEDRDFGYTF. In DNA form, the CDR3 reads TGTGCCAGCAGTGAAGATCGGGATTTTGGCTACACCTTC.

This clonotype was detected many times. The CDR3 is CASSRGRVSYNEQFF. The CDR3 region has the DNA TGTGCCAGCAGCCGGGGGAGGGTCTCGTACAATGAGCAGTTCTTC. The rearrangement uses TRBV7-2 and TRBJ2-1, with 7 nucleotides matching TRBD2. The junction had 8 bases not matched to a gene; V was cut back by 5 bases and J by 4 bases. Germline values: CDR1 SGHTA, CDR2 FQGNSA. CDR3 size: 15 residues.

Regarding this clonotype: A clone one base away is much larger, so this may be a read error. The chain uses TRBV2 and TRBJ1-2; TRBD1 matches 7 bases. CDR3 length: 13 residues. The V and J ends lost 6 bases and 3 bases, in that order; junction bases with no gene match: 4. Germline values: CDR1 SNHLY, CDR2 FYNNEI. The CDR3 DNA follows: TGTGCCAGCAGCCAGACAGGGTACTATGGCTACACCTTC. This translates into CASSQTGYYGYTF. Combining the CDR3 with reference TRBV2 and TRBJ1-2 gives the whole variable domain EPEVTQTPSHQVTQMGQEVILRCVPISNHLYFYWYRQILGQKVEFLVSFYNNEISEKSEIFDDQFSVERPDGSNFTLKIRSTKLEDSAMYFCASSQTGYYGYTFGSGTRLTVV.